A selection of T cell receptor beta chains follows, all from one sample in a study of PD-1 blockade in classical Hodgkin lymphoma. TCRdb's table, derived via immunoSEQ multiplex PCR, lists solely in-frame clones and lacks some. Among over 15,000 clones listed, 65% to 85% were seen once. The specimen comprised peripheral blood mononuclear cells (PBMCs), sampled at baseline. These receptors were obtained from a human donor with classical Hodgkin lymphoma. CDR3s include the opening cysteine and the closing phenylalanine or tryptophan. The D gene is left open where the match is weak. Part of the rows lack a size; the others show once, few, many or a class for expanded clones.

TRBV28	NA	TRBD1	TRBJ1-2	TGTGCCAGCAGTTTGTCCCAGGGGGGCGATGGCTACACCTTC	CASSLSQGGDGYTF
TRBV10-2	NA	NA	TRBJ1-2	TGCGCCAGCACTGGACTGGAACTCGGCTACACCTTC	CASTGLELGYTF
TRBV4-3	NA	TRBD2	TRBJ2-7	TGCGCCAGCAGCCAAGGGGTAGCGGGGATCTACGAGCAGTACTTC	CASSQGVAGIYEQYF
TRBV10-2	NA	TRBD1	TRBJ1-6	TGCGCCAGCAGGACGACAGGGGGCAGGTATGATTCACCCCTCCACTTT	CASRTTGGRYDSPLHF
TRBV10-2	NA	TRBD2	TRBJ2-2	TGCGCCAGCAGTGGCGGGGGAGCGAACACCGGGGAGCTGTTTTTT	CASSGGGANTGELFF
TRBV5-1	NA	TRBD1	TRBJ2-7	TGCGCCAGCAGCTTGGTCGGGGACAGGGTGGTCAACGAGCAGTACTTC	CASSLVGDRVVNEQYF
TRBV28	once	NA	TRBJ2-7	TGTGCCAGCAGTTTAGATTACGAGCAGTACTTC	CASSLDYEQYF
TRBV7-2	once	TRBD2	TRBJ2-5	TGTGCCAGCAGCTTAGAAGGCCGGGGGGGAGAGACCCAGTACTTC	CASSLEGRGGETQYF
TRBV18	NA	TRBD1	TRBJ2-7	TGTGCCAGCTCCCCTGGACAGGGGCCCTACGAGCAGTACTTC	CASSPGQGPYEQYF
TRBV15	NA	NA	TRBJ1-2	TGTGCCACCAGCAGAAACGGGGCGGGAGGCTACACCTTC	CATSRNGAGGYTF
TRBV4-2	NA	NA	TRBJ2-7	TGTGCCAGCAGCGCCGGACGGATCAACTCCTACGAGCAGTACTTC	CASSAGRINSYEQYF
TRBV15	NA	NA	TRBJ2-2	TGTGCCACCAGCGGGGAGGTCGGGGAGCTGTTTTTT	CATSGEVGELFF
TRBV28	NA	TRBD1	TRBJ2-7	TGTGCCAGCAGGAGTGTAGGACAGGCGTCCTACGAGCAGTACTTC	CASRSVGQASYEQYF
TRBV9	few	TRBD1	TRBJ2-2	TGTGCCAGCAGCGTAGATCCAGGGGGCTCGAACACCGGGGAGCTGTTTTTT	CASSVDPGGSNTGELFF
TRBV21-1	NA	NA	TRBJ2-1	TGTGCCAGCAGCTATAGCGGGGGCAATGAGCAGTTCTTC	CASSYSGGNEQFF
TRBV5-8	NA	TRBD1	TRBJ1-4	TGTGCCAGCAGCTTGGGAGGGGGCTATGAAAAACTGTTTTTT	CASSLGGGYEKLFF
TRBV14	NA	TRBD2	TRBJ2-3	TGTGCCAGCAGACATACTAGCGGGGGCACAGATACGCAGTATTTT	CASRHTSGGTDTQYF
TRBV19	NA	NA	TRBJ1-2	TGTGCCACGAGGACCCAGGGGCGCGGCGGCTATGGCTACACCTTC	CATRTQGRGGYGYTF
TRBV12-5	NA	NA	TRBJ2-3	TGTGCTAGTGGTTACTCAGATACGCAGTATTTT	CASGYSDTQYF
TRBV28	NA	NA	TRBJ2-3	TGTGCCAGCAGTTTCCAGGGCACAGATACGCAGTATTTT	CASSFQGTDTQYF
TRBV4-1	NA	NA	TRBJ2-2	TGCGCCAGCAGCCAAGGGACACTGAACACCGGGGAGCTGTTTTTT	CASSQGTLNTGELFF
TRBV4-3	NA	NA	TRBJ1-5	TGCGCCAGCAGCCAAGAATATACGGGGCAGCCCCAGCATTTT	CASSQEYTGQPQHF
TRBV7-3	few	NA	TRBJ1-2	TGTGCCAGCAGCTTAACCCGGGTCCAGGGAGGCTACACCTTC	CASSLTRVQGGYTF
TRBV28	NA	NA	TRBJ1-2	TGTGCCAGCAGATCCATTGACACCCCCTATGGCTACACCTTC	CASRSIDTPYGYTF
TRBV4-3	NA	TRBD2	TRBJ2-1	TGCGCCAGCAGCCAAGGGGCTAGCGGGGGGGCCAGGTACAATGAGCAGTTCTTC	CASSQGASGGARYNEQFF
TRBV7-3	NA	TRBD2	TRBJ2-3	TGTGCCAGCAGCACTAGCGCCGGCACAGATACGCAGTATTTT	CASSTSAGTDTQYF
TRBV5-6	NA	NA	TRBJ1-2	TGTGCCAGCAGCTTGCGGTGGGGTGGCTACACCTTC	CASSLRWGGYTF
TRBV27	NA	NA	TRBJ1-5	TGTGCCAGCAGTTTACGGGGTACCGATCAGCCCCAGCATTTT	CASSLRGTDQPQHF
TRBV4-3	NA	TRBD2	TRBJ2-3	TGCGCCAGCAGCCAAGAATCCAGCGGGGGGGCAGATACGCAGTATTTT	CASSQESSGGADTQYF
TRBV2	NA	TRBD1	TRBJ1-5	TGTGCCAGCAGTTCCGGGACAGGGGGGAATCAGCCCCAGCATTTT	CASSSGTGGNQPQHF
TRBV27	once	NA	TRBJ2-3	TGTGCCAGCAGTTTTGGGCCGCGCGGAACATATACGCAGTATTTT	CASSFGPRGTYTQYF
TRBV30	NA	NA	TRBJ2-2	TGTGCCTGGAGTCTTACCCCTAACACCGGGGAGCTGTTTTTT	CAWSLTPNTGELFF
TRBV11-2	NA	TRBD1	TRBJ2-7	TGTGCCAGCAGCTTATACAGGGGGCGGTCCTACGAGCAGTACTTC	CASSLYRGRSYEQYF
TRBV19	few	NA	TRBJ1-2	TGTGCCAGTATCCCTGGGGCGGTTGCTAACTATGGCTACACCTTC	CASIPGAVANYGYTF
TRBV5-1	NA	NA	TRBJ2-2	TGCGCCAGCAGCTTGTCGACGGGGATGGCCGGGGAGCTGTTTTTT	CASSLSTGMAGELFF
TRBV6-1	NA	TRBD1	TRBJ2-3	TGTGCCAGCAGTCGGGACAGGGGAACCCCAGATACGCAGTATTTT	CASSRDRGTPDTQYF
TRBV5-1	NA	TRBD1	TRBJ2-5	TGCGCCAGCAGCGGGGACAGGGTTGAGACCCAGTACTTC	CASSGDRVETQYF